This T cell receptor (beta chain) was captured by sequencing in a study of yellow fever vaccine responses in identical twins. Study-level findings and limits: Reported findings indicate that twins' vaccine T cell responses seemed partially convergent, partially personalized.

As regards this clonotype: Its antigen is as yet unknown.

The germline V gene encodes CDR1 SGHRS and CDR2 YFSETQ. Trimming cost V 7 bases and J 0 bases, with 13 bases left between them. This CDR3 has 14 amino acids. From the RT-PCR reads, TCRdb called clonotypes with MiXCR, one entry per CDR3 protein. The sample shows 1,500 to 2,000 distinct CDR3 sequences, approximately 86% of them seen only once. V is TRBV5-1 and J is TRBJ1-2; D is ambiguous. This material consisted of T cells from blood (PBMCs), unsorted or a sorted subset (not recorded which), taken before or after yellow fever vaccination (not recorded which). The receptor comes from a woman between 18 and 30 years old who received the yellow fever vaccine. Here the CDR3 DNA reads TGCGCCAGCTACGGACCGGGAGCTAACTATGGCTACACCTTC. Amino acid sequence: CASYGPGANYGYTF.